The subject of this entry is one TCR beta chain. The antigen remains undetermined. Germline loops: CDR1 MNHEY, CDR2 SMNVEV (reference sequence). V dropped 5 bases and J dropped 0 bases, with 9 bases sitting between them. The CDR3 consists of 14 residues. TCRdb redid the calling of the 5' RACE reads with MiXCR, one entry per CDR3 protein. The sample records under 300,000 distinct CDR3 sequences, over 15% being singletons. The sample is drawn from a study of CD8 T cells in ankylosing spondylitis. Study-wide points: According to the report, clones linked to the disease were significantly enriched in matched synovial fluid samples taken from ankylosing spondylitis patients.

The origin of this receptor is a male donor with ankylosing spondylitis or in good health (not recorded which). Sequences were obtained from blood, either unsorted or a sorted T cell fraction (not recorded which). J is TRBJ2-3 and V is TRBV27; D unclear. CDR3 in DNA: TGTGCCAGCAGTCAGATCCCTAGCACAGATACGCAGTATTTT. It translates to CASSQIPSTDTQYF.